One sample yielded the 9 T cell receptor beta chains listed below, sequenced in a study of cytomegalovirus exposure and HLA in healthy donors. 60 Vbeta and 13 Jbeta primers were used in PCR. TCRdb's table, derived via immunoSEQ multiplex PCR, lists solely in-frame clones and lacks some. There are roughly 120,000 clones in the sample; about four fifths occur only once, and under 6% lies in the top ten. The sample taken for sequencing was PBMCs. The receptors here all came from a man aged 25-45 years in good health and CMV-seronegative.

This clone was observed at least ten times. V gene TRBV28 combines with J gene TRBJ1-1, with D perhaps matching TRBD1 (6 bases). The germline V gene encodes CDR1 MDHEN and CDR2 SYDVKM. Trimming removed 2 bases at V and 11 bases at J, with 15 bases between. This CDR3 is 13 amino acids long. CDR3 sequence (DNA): TGTGCCAGCAGTTTAGGGGGCACAGGGCGGGCTTTCTTT. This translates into CASSLGGTGRAFF.

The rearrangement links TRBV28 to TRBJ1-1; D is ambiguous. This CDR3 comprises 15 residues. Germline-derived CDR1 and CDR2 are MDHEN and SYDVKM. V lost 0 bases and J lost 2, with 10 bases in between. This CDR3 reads CASSLWATGNTEAFF. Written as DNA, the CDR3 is TGTGCCAGCAGTTTATGGGCAACGGGAAACACTGAAGCTTTCTTT. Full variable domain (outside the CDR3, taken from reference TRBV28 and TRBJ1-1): DVKVTQSSRYLVKRTGEKVFLECVQDMDHENMFWYRQDPGLGLRLIYFSYDVKMKEKGDIPEGYSVSREKKERFSLILESASTNQTSMYLCASSLWATGNTEAFFGQGTRLTVV.

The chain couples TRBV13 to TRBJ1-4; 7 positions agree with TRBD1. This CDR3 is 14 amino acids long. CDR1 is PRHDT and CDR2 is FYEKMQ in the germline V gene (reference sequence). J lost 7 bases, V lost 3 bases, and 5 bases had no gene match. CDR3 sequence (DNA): TGTGCCAGCAGCTTTGGGCAGGGGGGTGAAAAACTGTTTTTT. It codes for CASSFGQGGEKLFF.

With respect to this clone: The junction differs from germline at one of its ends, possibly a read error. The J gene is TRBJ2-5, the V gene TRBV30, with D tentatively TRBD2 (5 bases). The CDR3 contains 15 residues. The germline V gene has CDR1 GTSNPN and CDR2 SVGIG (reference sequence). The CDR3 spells CAWVGNGLPREAQYF. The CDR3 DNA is TGTGCCTGGGTAGGGAACGGACTTCCACGAGAGGCCCAGTACTTC.

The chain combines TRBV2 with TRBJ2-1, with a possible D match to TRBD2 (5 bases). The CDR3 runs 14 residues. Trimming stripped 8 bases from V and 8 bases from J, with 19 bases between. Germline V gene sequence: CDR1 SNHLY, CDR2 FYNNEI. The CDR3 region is CASLRSGFAHEQFF. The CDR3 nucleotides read TGTGCCAGCTTACGGTCGGGATTTGCCCATGAGCAGTTCTTC. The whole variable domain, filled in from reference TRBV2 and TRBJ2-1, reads EPEVTQTPSHQVTQMGQEVILRCVPISNHLYFYWYRQILGQKVEFLVSFYNNEISEKSEIFDDQFSVERPDGSNFTLKIRSTKLEDSAMYFCASLRSGFAHEQFFGPGTRLTVL.

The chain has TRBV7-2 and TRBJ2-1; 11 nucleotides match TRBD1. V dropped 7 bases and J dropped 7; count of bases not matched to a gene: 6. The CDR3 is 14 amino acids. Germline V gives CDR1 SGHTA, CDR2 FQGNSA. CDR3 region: CASKDRGLVNEQFF. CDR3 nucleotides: TGTGCCAGCAAGGACAGGGGGCTTGTAAATGAGCAGTTCTTC.

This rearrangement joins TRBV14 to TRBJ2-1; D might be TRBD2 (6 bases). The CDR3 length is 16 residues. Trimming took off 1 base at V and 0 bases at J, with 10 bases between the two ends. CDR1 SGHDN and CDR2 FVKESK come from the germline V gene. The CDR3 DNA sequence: TGTGCCAGCAGCCAAGTCGGGGGTTACTCCTACAATGAGCAGTTCTTC. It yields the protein CASSQVGGYSYNEQFF.

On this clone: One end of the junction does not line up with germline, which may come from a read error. CDR3 sequence: CASTLTGWDTQYF. For the CDR3, the DNA is TGTGCCAGCACCTTAACGGGTTGGGATACGCAGTATTTT. V and J are TRBV7-8 and TRBJ2-3, with D unresolved. CDR1 is SGHVS and CDR2 is FQNEAQ in the germline V gene. This CDR3 spans 13 amino acids.

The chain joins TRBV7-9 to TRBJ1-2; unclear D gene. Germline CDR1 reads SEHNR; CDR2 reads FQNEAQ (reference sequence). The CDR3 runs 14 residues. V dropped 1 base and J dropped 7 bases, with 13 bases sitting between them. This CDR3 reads CASSLGLGLSGYTF. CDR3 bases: TGTGCCAGCAGCTTAGGGCTGGGCCTCTCTGGCTACACCTTC.